Listed here are 22 T cell receptor beta chains from one sample, sequenced in a study of T cell responses to AZD1222 COVID-19 vaccine. TCRdb's table, derived via immunoSEQ multiplex PCR, lists solely in-frame clones and lacks some. The sample lists roughly 130,000 clones; approximately 85% were seen once. The sample was peripheral blood, taken on day 0 of AZD1222 vaccination. Receptors originate from an adult in good health.

This rearrangement joins TRBV13 to TRBJ1-1, with 9 bases that match TRBD1. CDR3 size: 13 residues. Germline V lookup: CDR1 PRHDT, CDR2 FYEKMQ (reference sequence). The J segment lost 6 bases and the V segment lost 5 bases, leaving 4 bases of the junction unmatched. CDR3 protein: CASSPRQGAEAFF. The CDR3 DNA reads TGTGCCAGCAGCCCTCGACAGGGGGCTGAAGCTTTCTTT.

This clone was observed a single time. V usage is TRBV28 and J usage is TRBJ1-2; unclear D gene. The CDR3 is 15 amino acids. Between the trimmed V and J ends, which lost 6 bases and 3 bases, there was a span of 17 bases. Germline V lookup: CDR1 MDHEN, CDR2 SYDVKM. Here the CDR3 DNA reads TGTGCCAGCAGCCCCCGCCTTAGGGCCTACTATGGCTACACCTTC. Translated, it gives CASSPRLRAYYGYTF.

The chain carries TRBV11-3 and TRBJ1-2; 7 positions agree with TRBD1. The CDR3 has 14 residues. The J segment lost 8 bases and the V segment lost 5 bases, leaving 11 bases of the junction unmatched. Germline V CDR1 and CDR2: SGHNT, YENEEA. The CDR3 spells CASSPRDRVEGYTF. The CDR3 DNA sequence: TGTGCCAGCAGCCCCCGCGACAGGGTGGAGGGCTACACCTTC. The whole variable domain, filled in from reference TRBV11-3 and TRBJ1-2, reads EAGVVQSPRYKIIEKKQPVAFWCNPISGHNTLYWYLQNLGQGPELLIRYENEEAVDDSQLPKDRFSAERLKGVDSTLKIQPAELGDSAVYLCASSPRDRVEGYTFGSGTRLTVV.

The V and J genes are TRBV11-3 and TRBJ2-1; 15 nucleotides match TRBD2. The V gene end was trimmed by 5 bases and the J gene end by 1 base; junction bases not matched to a gene: 9. CDR3 length: 19 amino acids. The germline V gene has CDR1 SGHNT and CDR2 YENEEA. This CDR3 reads CASSQPGLAGGGSYNEQFF. The CDR3 DNA is TGTGCCAGCAGCCAACCGGGACTAGCGGGAGGTGGGTCCTACAATGAGCAGTTCTTC.

The chain employs TRBV14 and TRBJ1-2; the D gene is possibly TRBD1 (6 bases). This CDR3 comprises 13 residues. V was cut by 11 bases and J by 4 bases, with 17 bases left in between. Germline CDR1 SGHDN, CDR2 FVKESK. The CDR3 nucleotides read TGTGCCGGAAAGAGACAGGCCTTCTATGGCTACACCTTC. This translates into CAGKRQAFYGYTF.

The rearrangement joins TRBV2 to TRBJ1-5; D gene ambiguous. Per the germline V gene, CDR1 is SNHLY and CDR2 is FYNNEI. There are 16 residues in the CDR3. Trimming left V 3 bases short and J 1 base short, with 13 bases between. In DNA, the CDR3 is TGTGCCAGCAGTGATAGAACAGAGGAAAGCAATCAGCCCCAGCATTTT. Translation: CASSDRTEESNQPQHF.

The chain employs TRBV24-1 and TRBJ2-2; unclear D gene. V was cut by 5 bases and J by 1 base, with 4 bases left in between. This CDR3 is built from 13 residues. From germline, CDR1 is KGHDR and CDR2 SFDVKD. CDR3 in DNA: TGTGCCACCAGTGGGTTGAACACCGGGGAGCTGTTTTTT. Its translation: CATSGLNTGELFF.

This chain uses TRBV25-1 with TRBJ1-1; 9 nucleotides agree with TRBD1. Losses at the gene ends were 5 bases for V and 2 bases for J; bases not matched to a gene: 6. CDR3 length: 15 residues. Germline values: CDR1 MGHDK, CDR2 SYGVNS. CDR3 nucleotides: TGTGCCAGCAGTAAAAACAGGGGGCTTAACACTGAAGCTTTCTTT. Translating gives CASSKNRGLNTEAFF. The full variable domain, with the rest looked up from reference TRBV25-1 and TRBJ1-1, is EADIYQTPRYLVIGTGKKITLECSQTMGHDKMYWYQQDPGMELHLIHYSYGVNSTEKGDLSSESTVSRIRTEHFPLTLESARPSHTSQYLCASSKNRGLNTEAFFGQGTRLTVV.

The V gene is TRBV5-6, the J gene TRBJ1-1; TRBD1 might be the D (5 bases). This CDR3 comprises 16 residues. Germline V gene lookup returns CDR1 SGHDT and CDR2 YYEEEE. V lost 0 bases and J 1 base, leaving 13 bases between the germline ends. The CDR3 coding sequence is TGTGCCAGCAGCTTGGAAATTGGCAGGGCGAACACTGAAGCTTTCTTT. Translating it yields CASSLEIGRANTEAFF.

The genes are TRBV7-9 and TRBJ2-7, with 9 bases matching TRBD2. After removal of 5 bases from V and 0 bases from J, the junction contained 5 bases not matched to a gene. The CDR3 length is 15 residues. CDR1 SEHNR and CDR2 FQNEAQ come from the germline V gene (reference sequence). The CDR3 DNA is TGTGCCAGCAGCATCGGACTAGCGAGCTCCTACGAGCAGTACTTC. Protein: CASSIGLASSYEQYF. Together with reference TRBV7-9 and TRBJ2-7, the CDR3 gives the full variable domain: DTGVSQNPRHKITKRGQNVTFRCDPISEHNRLYWYRQTLGQGPEFLTYFQNEAQLEKSRLLSDRFSAERPKGSFSTLEIQRTEQGDSAMYLCASSIGLASSYEQYFGPGTRLTVT.

The chain couples TRBV6-5 to TRBJ1-3; D might be TRBD1 (5 bases). Germline CDR1 and CDR2: MNHEY and SVGAGI. The CDR3 totals 13 residues. CDR3 DNA sequence: TGTGCGGTGTGGGGGGATTATGAAAACACCATATATTTT. Translation gives CAVWGDYENTIYF.

The CDR3 reads CASSNRQDFGNTIYF. The DNA for the CDR3 is TGTGCCAGCAGCAATCGACAGGATTTTGGAAACACCATATATTTT. The J gene is TRBJ1-3, the V gene TRBV5-8; weak D call: TRBD1 (6 bases). Trimming cost V 4 bases and J 3 bases, with 14 bases left between them. The CDR3 extends over 15 amino acids. Germline CDR1 SGHTS, CDR2 YDEGEE.

The V call is TRBV7-8, the J call TRBJ2-7, with D unresolved. CDR3 length: 12 residues. CDR1 and CDR2 from the germline V gene are SGHVS and FQNEAQ. V was trimmed by 5 bases and J by 3 bases, leaving 8 bases between them. The CDR3, as DNA: TGTGCCAGCAGCCCGCCGGACTACGAGCAGTACTTC. Its protein is CASSPPDYEQYF.

V and J are TRBV14 and TRBJ2-5; D uncertain. Germline V gene sequence: CDR1 SGHDN, CDR2 FVKESK. The CDR3 is made up of 13 amino acids. The ends were cut back, 4 bases at V and 0 bases at J, with 6 bases in the middle. The CDR3, as DNA: TGTGCCAGCAGCCTTTGGTACCAAGAGACCCAGTACTTC. This encodes CASSLWYQETQYF.

This clone was picked up one time. The chain has TRBV10-3 and TRBJ2-7; the D gene is possibly TRBD1 (10 bases). Germline-derived CDR1 and CDR2 are ENHRY and SYGVKD. CDR3 size: 17 residues. V lost 11 bases and J 2 bases, leaving 28 bases between the germline ends. The CDR3 sequence: CAASLSGQGTSPYEQYF. CDR3 nucleotide sequence: TGTGCCGCCAGCCTATCGGGACAGGGGACTAGCCCCTACGAGCAGTACTTC.

CDR3 coding DNA: TGCAGTGCCCCCTCGGGCTACGAGCAGTACTTC. Translating gives CSAPSGYEQYF. The V and J genes are TRBV20-1 and TRBJ2-7, with unresolved D. Germline loops: CDR1 DFQATT, CDR2 SNEGSKA (reference sequence). This CDR3 has 11 amino acids. V was clipped by 6 bases and J by 3 bases, with 9 bases between them.

The chain couples TRBV7-8 to TRBJ1-2; D gene unclear. Germline V lookup: CDR1 SGHVS, CDR2 FQNEAQ. Trimming shortened V by 2 bases and J by 8 bases, and 12 bases separated the two germline ends. The CDR3 is 13 residues long. The CDR3 loop is CASSLTPQWGYTF. The DNA for the CDR3 is TGTGCCAGCAGCTTAACCCCGCAGTGGGGCTACACCTTC.

Comments on this clone: This CDR3 is also generated by other DNA sequences in the sample. The chain employs TRBV6-5 and TRBJ1-4, with TRBD1 matching 7 bases. Germline CDR1 reads MNHEY; CDR2 reads SVGAGI. This CDR3 contains 12 residues. V lost 6 bases and J lost 8; bases outside the gene matches: 3. CDR3 bases: TGTGCCAGCAGCCACAGGGGCGAAAAACTGTTTTTT. Protein sequence: CASSHRGEKLFF.

The chain joins TRBV12-3 or TRBV12-4 to TRBJ1-5; D is unresolved. The CDR3 consists of 13 residues. The germline V and J ends were trimmed by 3 bases and 6 bases, with 9 bases remaining between them. CDR3 sequence: CASSLSIGQPQHF. CDR3 DNA: TGTGCCAGCAGTTTGTCGATAGGTCAGCCCCAGCATTTT.

V and J are TRBV27 and TRBJ2-1; D unclear. Germline values: CDR1 MNHEY, CDR2 SMNVEV (reference sequence). Trimming removed 0 bases from V and 0 bases from J, with 9 bases in between. This CDR3 is built from 16 residues. The CDR3 DNA sequence: TGTGCCAGCAGTTTATCACCGCAGAGCTCCTACAATGAGCAGTTCTTC. Amino acid sequence: CASSLSPQSSYNEQFF.

The V call is TRBV4-1, the J call TRBJ1-4; 10 bases match TRBD1. Germline V lookup: CDR1 MGHRA, CDR2 YSYEKL. The CDR3 has 14 residues. V dropped 6 bases and J dropped 6; count of bases not matched to a gene: 4. CDR3 sequence (DNA): TGCGCCAGCAGGGGGACAGGGGTGGATGAAAAACTGTTTTTT. Translation gives CASRGTGVDEKLFF.

With regard to this clone: Here the CDR3 omits its conserved ending phenylalanine or tryptophan, so a read error is the likely source. No DNA is shown, since the ends of the CDR3 on it are uncertain; the CDR3 is the one TCRdb lists. The rearrangement links TRBV3-1 (or the pseudogene TRBV3-2) to TRBJ2-7; the table's D call TRBD1 went unverified against the DNA. Ends included, the CDR3 has 8 residues. Germline V gene data show CDR1 as LGHDT and CDR2 as YNNKEL (reference sequence). The CDR3 here is CASSRAPG.